This T cell receptor beta chain is from a study of cytomegalovirus exposure and HLA in healthy donors. Comment on this clone: Its antigen is unknown.

Study outcomes and limitations: Rare TCR sequences predominated, though certain public TCRs were found in many donors. A later analysis found first-cohort TCR clusters tended to co-occur in the 90 to 150 validation repertoires. Under in vitro conditions, a few CMV-associated chains were confirmed as specific for CMV antigens.

The table came from immunoSEQ multiplex PCR; TCRdb's copy has only in-frame clones and leaves some out. The sample carries some 170,000 clones, 86% recorded once. V shed 3 bases, J shed 6 bases, and the junction held 2 bases outside the gene matches. Germline values: CDR1 SGHRS, CDR2 YFSETQ. The CDR3 has 13 residues. The approximately 120-subject validation cohort, separate from the roughly 670-subject first cohort, included the donors. The receptor was derived from a man between 18 and 29 years old in good health and CMV-seropositive. This rearrangement joins TRBV5-1 to TRBJ2-7; 11 bases fit TRBD1. The sequenced material came from PBMCs. The DNA for the CDR3 is TGCGCCAGCAGCTGGGGACAGGGGGTCGAGCAGTACTTC. Amino acids: CASSWGQGVEQYF.